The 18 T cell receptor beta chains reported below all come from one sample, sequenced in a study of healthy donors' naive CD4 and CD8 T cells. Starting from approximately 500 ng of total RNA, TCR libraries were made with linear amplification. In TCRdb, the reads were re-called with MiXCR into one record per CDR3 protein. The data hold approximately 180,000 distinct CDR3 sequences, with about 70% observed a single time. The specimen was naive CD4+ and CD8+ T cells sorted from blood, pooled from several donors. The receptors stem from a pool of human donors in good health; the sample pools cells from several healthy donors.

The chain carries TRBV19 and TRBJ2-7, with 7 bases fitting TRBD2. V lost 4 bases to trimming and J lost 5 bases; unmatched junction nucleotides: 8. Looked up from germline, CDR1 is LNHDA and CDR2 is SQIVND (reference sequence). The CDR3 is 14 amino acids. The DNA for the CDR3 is TGTGCCAGTAGTACCCGGGAGGTTGGCGACGAGCAGTACTTC. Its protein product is CASSTREVGDEQYF.

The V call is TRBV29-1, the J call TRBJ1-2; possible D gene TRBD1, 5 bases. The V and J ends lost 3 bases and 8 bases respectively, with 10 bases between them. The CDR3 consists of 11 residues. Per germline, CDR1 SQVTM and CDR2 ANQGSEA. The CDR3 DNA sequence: TGCAGCGTTGAGGGGGAGAACGGCTACACCTTC. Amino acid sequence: CSVEGENGYTF. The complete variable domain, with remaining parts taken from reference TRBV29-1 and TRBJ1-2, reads SAVISQKPSRDICQRGTSLTIQCQVDSQVTMMFWYRQQPGQSLTLIATANQGSEATYESGFVIDKFPISRPNLTFSTLTVSNMSPEDSSIYLCSVEGENGYTFGSGTRLTVV.

CDR3 amino acids: CASSLGPRVTDTQYF. The CDR3 DNA follows: TGTGCCAGCAGCTTGGGACCCAGAGTCACAGATACGCAGTATTTT. The chain recombines TRBV5-4 with TRBJ2-3; no clear D. V was trimmed by 0 bases and J by 2 bases, leaving 10 bases between them. The CDR3 spans 15 residues. Germline assignment: CDR1 SGHNT and CDR2 YYREEE (reference sequence).

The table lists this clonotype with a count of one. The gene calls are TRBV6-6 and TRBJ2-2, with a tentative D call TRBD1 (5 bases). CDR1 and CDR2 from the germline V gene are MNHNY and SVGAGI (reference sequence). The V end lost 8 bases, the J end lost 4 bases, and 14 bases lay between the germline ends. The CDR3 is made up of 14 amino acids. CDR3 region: CASSRQGITGELFF. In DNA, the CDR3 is TGTGCCAGCTCCAGGCAGGGTATCACCGGGGAGCTGTTTTTT.

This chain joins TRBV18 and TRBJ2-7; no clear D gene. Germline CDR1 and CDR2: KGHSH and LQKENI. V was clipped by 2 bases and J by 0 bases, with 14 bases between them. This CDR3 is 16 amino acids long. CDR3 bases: TGTGCCAGCTCACCAGTTACAGCTGATAGCTCCTACGAGCAGTACTTC. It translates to CASSPVTADSSYEQYF.

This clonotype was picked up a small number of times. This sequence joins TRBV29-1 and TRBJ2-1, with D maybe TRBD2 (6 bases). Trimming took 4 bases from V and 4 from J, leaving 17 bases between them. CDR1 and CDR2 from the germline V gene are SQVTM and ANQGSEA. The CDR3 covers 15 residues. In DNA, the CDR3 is TGCAGCGTTGTGCGGGACCGAGGCTATTACAATGAGCAGTTCTTC. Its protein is CSVVRDRGYYNEQFF.

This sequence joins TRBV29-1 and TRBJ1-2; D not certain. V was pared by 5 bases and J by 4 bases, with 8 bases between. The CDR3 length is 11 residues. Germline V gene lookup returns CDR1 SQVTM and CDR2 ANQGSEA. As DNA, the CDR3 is TGCAGCGTTCCGGGATTCTATGGCTACACCTTC. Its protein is CSVPGFYGYTF.

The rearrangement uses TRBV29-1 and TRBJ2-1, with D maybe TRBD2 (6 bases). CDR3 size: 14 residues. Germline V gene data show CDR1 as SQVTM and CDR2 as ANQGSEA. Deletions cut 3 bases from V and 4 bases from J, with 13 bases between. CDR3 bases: TGCAGCGTTGAGCAGGACGGAGGGTACAATGAGCAGTTCTTC. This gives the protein CSVEQDGGYNEQFF.

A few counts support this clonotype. The CDR3 nucleotides read TGTGCCAGCAGTGAACGAAATGGGACAGGGACGGTGTGCACTGAAGCTTTCTTT. Encoded protein: CASSERNGTGTVCTEAFF. The V gene is TRBV25-1, the J gene TRBJ1-1; 9 bases map to TRBD1. Germline CDR1 reads MGHDK; CDR2 reads SYGVNS. Losses at the gene ends were 2 bases for V and 4 bases for J; bases not matched to a gene: 14. The length of the CDR3 is 18 residues.

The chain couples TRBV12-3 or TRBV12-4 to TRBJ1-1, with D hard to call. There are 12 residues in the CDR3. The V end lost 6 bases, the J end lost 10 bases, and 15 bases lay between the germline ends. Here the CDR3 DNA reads TGTGCCAGCAGCTTAAGAGCTCAGCGAGCTTTCTTT. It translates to CASSLRAQRAFF.

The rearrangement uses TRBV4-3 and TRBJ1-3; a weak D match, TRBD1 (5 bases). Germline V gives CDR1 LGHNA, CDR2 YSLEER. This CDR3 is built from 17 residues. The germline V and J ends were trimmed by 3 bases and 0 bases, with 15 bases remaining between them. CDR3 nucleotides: TGCGCCAGCAGCCATCCCGAGGGGAACTACTCTGGAAACACCATATATTTT. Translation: CASSHPEGNYSGNTIYF.

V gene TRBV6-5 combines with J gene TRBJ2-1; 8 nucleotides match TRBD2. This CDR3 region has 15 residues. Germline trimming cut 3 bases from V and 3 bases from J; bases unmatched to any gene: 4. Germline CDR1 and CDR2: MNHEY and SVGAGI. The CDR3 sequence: CASSYGLAGYNEQFF. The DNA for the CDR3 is TGTGCCAGCAGTTATGGGCTAGCGGGCTACAATGAGCAGTTCTTC.

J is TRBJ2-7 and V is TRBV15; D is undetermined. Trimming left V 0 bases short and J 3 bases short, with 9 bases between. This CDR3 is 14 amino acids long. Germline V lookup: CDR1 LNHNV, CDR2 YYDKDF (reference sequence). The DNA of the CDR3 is TGTGCCACCAGCAGAGAGTTTGAAGGCTACGAGCAGTACTTC. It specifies CATSREFEGYEQYF.

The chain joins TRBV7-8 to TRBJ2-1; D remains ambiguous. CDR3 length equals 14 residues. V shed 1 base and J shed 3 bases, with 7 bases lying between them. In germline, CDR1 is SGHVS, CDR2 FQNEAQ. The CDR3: CASSLGGYYNEQFF. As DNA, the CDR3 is TGTGCCAGCAGCTTAGGCGGCTACTACAATGAGCAGTTCTTC.

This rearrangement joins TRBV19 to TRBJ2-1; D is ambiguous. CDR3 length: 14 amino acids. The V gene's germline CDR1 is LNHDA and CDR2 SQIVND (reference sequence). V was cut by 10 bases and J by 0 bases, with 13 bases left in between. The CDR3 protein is CATQMGFSYNEQFF. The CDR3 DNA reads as TGTGCCACTCAAATGGGCTTCTCCTACAATGAGCAGTTCTTC. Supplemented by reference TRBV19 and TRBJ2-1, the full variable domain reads DGGITQSPKYLFRKEGQNVTLSCEQNLNHDAMYWYRQDPGQGLRLIYYSQIVNDFQKGDIAEGYSVSREKKESFPLTVTSAQKNPTAFYLCATQMGFSYNEQFFGPGTRLTVL.

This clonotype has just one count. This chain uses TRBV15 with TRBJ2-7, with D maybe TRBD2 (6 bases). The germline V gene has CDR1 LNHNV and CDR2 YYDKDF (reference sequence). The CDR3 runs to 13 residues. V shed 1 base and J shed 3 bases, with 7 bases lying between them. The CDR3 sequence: CATSRVGGYEQYF. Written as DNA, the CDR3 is TGTGCCACCAGCAGAGTGGGGGGCTACGAGCAGTACTTC.

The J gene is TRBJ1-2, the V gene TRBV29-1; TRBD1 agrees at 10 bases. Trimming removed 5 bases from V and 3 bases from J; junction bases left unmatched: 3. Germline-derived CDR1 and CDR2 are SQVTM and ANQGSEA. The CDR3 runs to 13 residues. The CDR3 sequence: CSVSGTGDYGYTF. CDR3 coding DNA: TGCAGCGTTTCTGGGACAGGGGACTATGGCTACACCTTC.

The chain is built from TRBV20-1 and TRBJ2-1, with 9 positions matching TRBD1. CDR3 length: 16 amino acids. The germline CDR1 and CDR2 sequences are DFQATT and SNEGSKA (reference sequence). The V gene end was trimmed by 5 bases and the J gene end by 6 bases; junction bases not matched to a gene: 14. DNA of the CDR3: TGCAGTGCTGGGGCCTTTGGACAGGGGACAGGCAATGAGCAGTTCTTC. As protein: CSAGAFGQGTGNEQFF.